This T cell receptor beta chain stems from a study of cytomegalovirus exposure and HLA in healthy donors (dated by TCRdb to about 2017). Regarding the research as a whole: An earlier analysis of a few hundred of the donors reported 276 Gb of sequence data and 95 million to 130 million unique TCR beta sequences obtained from approximately 180 million T cells. Of the roughly 430 genotyped donors, 65% to 90% fell in the genetic ancestry cluster associated with self-reported Caucasian donors. Across 398 genotyped donors of the cohort, an average of approximately 200,000 unique TCR beta nucleotide sequences per donor were sequenced, and roughly 20% of those sequences were non-productive. HLA typing covered class I and class II loci at four-digit resolution. All discovery cohort repertoires had been generated using a single sequencing platform. Because of strong linkage in the cohort, 5 or 6 DR-DQ haplotypes were treated as single units for association and clustering. Besides the first cohort of 550 to 750 subjects, a separate validation cohort made up of 120 different subjects was used. In a later analysis, previously published TCR beta repertoires from 666 donors were re-analyzed and high-resolution HLA genotyping was added so that TCR occurrence patterns could be studied. Rather than drawing on any new phenotypic data, the later analysis identified candidate immune exposures from TCR beta sequences and the way those sequences occurred across donors. High-throughput TCR immunosequencing, statistical association of individual TCRs with disease status, and machine learning were combined to predict cytomegalovirus infection status. The study was designed to test whether signatures of past pathogen exposure could be identified by cataloging public T cell receptors. Donor age, sex, ethnicity and CMV serostatus were compiled together with the repertoire data. The number of donors typed differed by locus, with about 629-640 for A, B, C, DRB1 and DQB1, over 500 for DQA1, over 600 for DPA1, and under 490 for DPB1. The study profiled the T cell repertoires of more than 500 subjects by immunosequencing and related them to cytomegalovirus serostatus. An early release that covered some 640 HLA-typed donors contained about 300 gigabases of sequencing data and 80 million or so unique TCR sequences. In an earlier analysis of roughly 540 of the donors, high-throughput TCR beta sequencing was used to judge whether each TCR beta V gene segment behaved as functional or pseudogenic. Genome-wide SNP genotypes for about 65% of the 666 donors were used in a later genetic analysis, which treated that subset as a discovery cohort. What the research found in general, with its limitations: An earlier analysis of several hundred of the donors showed that most TCR beta V segments appeared in productive rearrangements either about 87% or about 30% of the time, which broadly matched IMGT annotations. In a later analysis, HLA-associated TCR beta chains were found to be more clonally expanded and to have lower generation probabilities than equally common non-associated chains. A few of the identified cytomegalovirus-associated TCR beta chains were confirmed in vitro to be specific for cytomegalovirus antigens. Assigning TCR associations to individual alleles was difficult when HLA alleles, especially DR and DQ, strongly co-occurred. The study listed 150 to 200 TCR beta chains as associated with cytomegalovirus. A later analysis associated 16,951 TCR beta sequences with specific HLA alleles at a false discovery rate of 0.05. A group of highly shared sequence variants was considered likely to be a technical artifact of the sequencing pipeline. Roughly 17 rarely observed V segments, including chromosome 9 orphons, were excluded from the earlier analysis of approximately 500 of the donors because counts were too low. In both the original and validation cohorts, the classifier was reported to diagnose cytomegalovirus status with high specificity and sensitivity. In a later genetic analysis, a missense DCLRE1C variant was associated with V-gene and J-gene trimming of TCR beta chains, and the association was replicated in an independent cohort. Only TCR beta chains were sequenced in this cohort, and the absence of alpha or paired-chain data limited detectable features. A later analysis found that TCR association rates varied across HLA loci, with DRB1 alleles showing the most associated TCRs and HLA-C alleles the fewest. The authors suggested that the approach could potentially be extended to other disease states and immunological phenotypes. For the cohort, immune exposure information was limited to CMV serostatus. HLA typing was unavailable for some donors at each locus, so association tests used only the typed subset. A later genetic analysis reported fewer N-insertions in productive TCRs among donors in an Asian-associated ancestry cluster than the roughly 700-donor mean. According to a later analysis, parvovirus B19, influenza, CMV and Epstein-Barr virus appeared linked to several top co-occurrence clusters. Linkage disequilibrium might explain the correlated functional status among segregating V segments, but an unknown experimental factor could not be ruled out. Sequencing depth was assumed to be roughly uniform across donors in the presence/absence analyses, though that assumption may not hold. Most TCR sequences were seen in very few donors, while some public TCRs were found in many individuals. A further reported finding was that TCR beta sequences accurately predicted the HLA-A and HLA-B alleles for most subjects in the first cohort. Most CMV-associated TCR beta chains appeared to be HLA-restricted in a later analysis, and the HLA associations seemed to be driven largely by CMV exposure.

Turning to this clone: The antigen this receptor binds is unknown.

In total, roughly 710 healthy bone marrow donors made up the cohort. At the time of sampling, every cohort member was nominally healthy, though immune exposures that went unrecorded were likely present. The donor tested CMV seronegative and was one of the 352 seronegative cohort members. Every donor gave a peripheral blood sample, and the peripheral blood mononuclear cells from that sample were used for TCR beta sequencing. Genomic DNA extraction from the blood cell samples was performed with the Qiagen DNeasy Blood Extraction Kit. Receptor libraries were prepared by the immunoSEQ multiplex PCR assay. For the multiplex PCR, a mixture combining 60 forward primers for TCR Vbeta segments and 13 reverse primers for TCR Jbeta segments was used. Amplification of the CDR3 region of rearranged TCR beta genes was performed with a multiplex PCR assay on genomic DNA. Amplified TCR beta libraries were sequenced as 87-base-pair reads on the Illumina HiSeq System. The authors' pipeline ran thus. A later analysis counted about 80 million unique TCR beta chains across the 500 to 850 repertoires, and roughly 11 million of these chains were shared by at least two donors. To remove PCR and sequencing errors, raw reads were error-corrected and collapsed into unique sequences using a nearest-neighbor algorithm that merged closely related sequences. To assign V, D and J gene segments, CDR3 sequences were aligned to IMGT reference sequences. For a sequence to be retained, a match of at least six nucleotides to both a V gene segment and a J gene segment was required. Rearrangements were called productive when the CDR3 lacked stop codons and stayed in frame with V and J; all others were non-productive. Following IMGT convention, CDR3 was defined as the stretch from the second conserved V-encoded cysteine up to the conserved J-encoded phenylalanine. In an earlier analysis of around 540 of the donors, sequences lacking an unambiguous match to a single V gene segment were excluded. In an earlier analysis of roughly 500 of the donors, V segments were called functional above 56.7% productive rearrangements and were called segregating when the between-donor standard deviation exceeded 5%. A statistical classification framework was built for diagnosing cytomegalovirus status from the catalog of TCR beta chain sequences. In a later analysis, TCR nucleotide sequences were compared against IMGT/GENE-DB human TR gene sequences so that V and J genes could be assigned. In a later analysis, CDR3 sequences and most-parsimonious VDJ recombination scenarios were assigned using the TCRdist pipeline. In a later analysis, each TCR beta chain was defined by its CDR3 amino acid sequence together with its V-gene family, and reads lacking a unique V-gene family were excluded. A later analysis removed several hundred highly shared, low-generation-probability nucleotide sequences to deal with suspected cross-contamination and a sequencing artifact. In a later analysis, a clonal expansion index for each public chain was calculated from normalized within-repertoire ranks of inferred template counts. In a later analysis, generation probabilities were computed using a VDJ recombination model fitted to out-of-frame rearrangements, and the results were checked against IGoR. In a later analysis, TCR-TCR, TCR-HLA and TCR-CMV co-occurrence was scored with hypergeometric tests, and a repertoire-size bias correction was applied to TCR pairs. In a later analysis, false discovery rates were estimated by permuting HLA or CMV assignments 20 times. In a later analysis, co-occurring TCRs were grouped with DBSCAN, and TCRdist sequence similarity was added when clustering was performed within HLA-allele-positive subsets. Co-occurrence clustering excluded repertoires with fewer than 30,000 or more than 120,000 public chains, plus five with anomalous nucleotide sharing. TCRdb holds this immuneACCESS table with in-frame rearrangements only. Some clones are missing; in checked studies, unresolved V genes explain under half, and the rest has no known cause. V and J calls and clone size are those listed in that table; D and trimming were worked out from the DNA. The sample table includes about 110,000 clones. 3.7% of the sample belongs to the ten largest clones.

Sequencing input: PBMCs. The sequence was collected from a man between 25 and 39 years old in good health and CMV-seronegative.

Here is the DNA: TGTGCCTGGAGACCCCGGACAGCCAACTCCTACGAGCAGTACTTC. This encodes CAWRPRTANSYEQYF. The rearranged segments are TRBV30 and TRBJ2-7; tentative D gene TRBD1, with 6 bases matching. V is cut by 3 bases and J by 0 bases, and the space between the germline ends is 15 bases. Taken from the germline V gene (reference sequence), the CDR1 and CDR2 loops are GTSNPN and SVGIG. The CDR3 numbers 15 residues from cysteine through phenylalanine. The read is trimmed to its CDR3 DNA, 45 bases read in frame from base 1. This CDR3, with the reference TRBV30 and TRBJ2-7 proteins standing in past its ends, gives the full variable domain SQTIHQWPATLVQPVGSPLSLECTVEGTSNPNLYWYRQAAGRGLQLLFYSVGIGQISSEVPQNLSASRPQDRQFILSSKKLLLSDSGFYLCAWRPRTANSYEQYFGPGTRLTVT.